This T cell receptor beta chain appears in the sequencing data of a study of blood T cell repertoires in COVID-19. Sequenced by immunoSEQ multiplex PCR; TCRdb stores in-frame clones only, minus some. The sample shows some 320,000 clones, roughly 90% of them seen only once. The receptor was isolated from a woman in her fifties or sixties who had been exposed to COVID-19. The specimen was PBMCs or T cells enriched from blood (not recorded which).

The chain's CDR3 is CASSPRPGSSTDTQYF. CDR3 DNA sequence: TGTGCCAGCAGTCCCCGGCCGGGTTCTAGCACAGATACGCAGTATTTT. This chain links TRBV28 with TRBJ2-3; D remains unclear. Germline V CDR1 and CDR2: MDHEN, SYDVKM. Trimming stripped 5 bases from V and 0 bases from J, with 15 bases between. There are 16 residues in the CDR3.